This entry lists 12 T cell receptor beta chains sequenced from one sample in a study of blood T cell repertoires in COVID-19. Data came from immunoSEQ multiplex PCR; TCRdb stores just in-frame clones and leaves some out. This sample has 300,000 to 400,000 clones; about 90% occur once, and the top ten carry less than 3.5%. The sample was peripheral blood. Receptors originate from a woman between 18 and 30 years old who had recovered from COVID-19.

This clone was seen once. The chain employs TRBV30 and TRBJ1-1; tentative D call: TRBD1 (5 bases). There are 15 residues in the CDR3. Germline CDR1 and CDR2: GTSNPN and SVGIG (reference sequence). V lost 2 bases and J lost 2, with 15 bases in between. The CDR3 sequence: CAWSYSGDQNTEAFF. In nucleotides, the CDR3 is TGTGCCTGGAGTTATTCGGGGGACCAAAACACTGAAGCTTTCTTT.

The J gene is TRBJ2-3, the V gene TRBV9; D may be TRBD2 (6 bases). Trimming shortened V by 0 bases and J by 7 bases, and 21 bases separated the two germline ends. CDR3 size: 17 residues. The V gene's germline CDR1 is SGDLS and CDR2 YYNGEE. The CDR3 reads CASSVEGSGGSKNTQYF. CDR3 nucleotides: TGTGCCAGCAGCGTAGAGGGTAGCGGCGGCAGTAAGAATACGCAGTATTTT. Based on the CDR3 plus reference TRBV9 and TRBJ2-3, the full variable domain is DSGVTQTPKHLITATGQRVTLRCSPRSGDLSVYWYQQSLDQGLQFLIQYYNGEERAKGNILERFSAQQFPDLHSELNLSSLELGDSALYFCASSVEGSGGSKNTQYFGPGTRLTVL.

The rearrangement joins TRBV9 to TRBJ2-3; possibly TRBD2 for D (6 bases). This CDR3 region has 15 residues. Trimming pared 0 bases from V and 8 bases from J, leaving 16 bases between. Germline lookup yields CDR1 SGDLS and CDR2 YYNGEE. The CDR3 spells CASSVGRDGSGTQYF. The CDR3 nucleotides read TGTGCCAGCAGCGTAGGGCGGGATGGGTCAGGTACGCAGTATTTT.

V gene TRBV12-3 or TRBV12-4 combines with J gene TRBJ1-2; D uncertain. This CDR3 contains 13 residues. The V end lost 10 bases, the J end lost 8 bases, and 20 bases lay between the germline ends. CDR3 sequence: CATTADGILGYTF. The CDR3 DNA reads TGTGCCACCACGGCGGACGGGATCTTAGGCTACACCTTC.

The V gene is TRBV6-5, the J gene TRBJ2-7, with D possibly being TRBD2 (6 bases). The CDR3 spans 14 residues. V lost 6 bases and J lost 1, with 13 bases in between. Per the germline V gene, CDR1 is MNHEY and CDR2 is SVGAGI. CDR3 sequence reads: CASSWGSGSYEQYV. As DNA, the CDR3 is TGTGCCAGCAGCTGGGGTAGCGGTTCCTACGAGCAGTACGTC.

V is TRBV30 and J is TRBJ1-1; no reliable D call. Germline CDR1 and CDR2: GTSNPN and SVGIG (reference sequence). The CDR3 totals 13 residues. V lost 3 bases and J lost 4, with 12 bases in between. In DNA form, the CDR3 reads TGTGCCTGGAGGAAGAAGGAGGTCACTGAAGCTTTCTTT. It specifies CAWRKKEVTEAFF.

V and J are TRBV10-2 and TRBJ2-7; a possible D gene is TRBD1 (6 bases). The germline gives CDR1 WSHSY, CDR2 SAAADI. The CDR3 runs 13 residues. V gave up 6 bases and J gave up 1 base, with 10 bases separating them. CDR3 bases: TGCGCCAGCAGGGAACAGGGATCCTACGAGCAGTACGTC. This sequence encodes CASREQGSYEQYV.

The J gene is TRBJ1-2, the V gene TRBV27; no definite D call. Trimming pared 5 bases from V and 4 bases from J, leaving 11 bases between. The germline gives CDR1 MNHEY, CDR2 SMNVEV (reference sequence). The CDR3 loop spans 13 amino acids. DNA for the CDR3: TGTGCCAGCAGTGAAAACTACCCCTATGGCTACACCTTC. Protein: CASSENYPYGYTF.

The J gene is TRBJ2-3, the V gene TRBV5-4; 12 positions agree with TRBD2. The ends lost 3 bases at V and 5 bases at J; junction bases unmatched: 7. Germline CDR1 reads SGHNT; CDR2 reads YYREEE (reference sequence). The CDR3 loop spans 16 amino acids. The DNA for the CDR3 is TGTGCCAGCAGCTCCTCAGGGACTAGCGGGCAAGATACGCAGTATTTT. This gives the protein CASSSSGTSGQDTQYF.

The chain uses TRBV5-1 and TRBJ1-4, with D perhaps TRBD1 (5 bases). V lost 0 bases and J lost 7, with 13 bases in between. The CDR3 runs 15 residues. Germline lookup yields CDR1 SGHRS and CDR2 YFSETQ. The CDR3 protein is CASSLAGRGGEKLFF. Written as DNA, the CDR3 is TGCGCCAGCAGCTTGGCGGGGAGGGGAGGTGAAAAACTGTTTTTT.

This chain uses TRBV27 with TRBJ1-5, with TRBD1 as a possible D gene (6 bases). Germline-derived CDR1 and CDR2 are MNHEY and SMNVEV (reference sequence). V lost 5 bases to trimming and J lost 6 bases, with 14 bases between them. The CDR3 loop spans 14 amino acids. The CDR3 loop reads CASSIQGWGQPQHF. The CDR3 DNA sequence: TGTGCCAGCAGTATACAGGGTTGGGGTCAGCCCCAGCATTTT.

The V and J genes are TRBV6-2 or TRBV6-3 and TRBJ2-1, with TRBD2 matching 8 bases. Germline lookup yields CDR1 MNHEY and CDR2 SVGEGT. CDR3 size: 16 residues. V trimming: 2 bases; J trimming: 8 bases; junction bases outside the gene matches: 11. The CDR3 is CASSYRAGGRPHEQFF. DNA for the CDR3: TGTGCCAGCAGTTACAGGGCTGGCGGGAGGCCCCATGAGCAGTTCTTC.